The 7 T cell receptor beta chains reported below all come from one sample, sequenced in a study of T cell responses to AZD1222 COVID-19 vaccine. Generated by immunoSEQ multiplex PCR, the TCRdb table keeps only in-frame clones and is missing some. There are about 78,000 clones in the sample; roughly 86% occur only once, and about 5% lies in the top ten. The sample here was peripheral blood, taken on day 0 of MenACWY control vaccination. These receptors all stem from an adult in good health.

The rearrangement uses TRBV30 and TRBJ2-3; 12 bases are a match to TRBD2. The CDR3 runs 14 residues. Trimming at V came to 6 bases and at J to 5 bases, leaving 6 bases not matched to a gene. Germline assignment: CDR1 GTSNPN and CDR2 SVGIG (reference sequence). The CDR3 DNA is TGTGCCTGTACTAGCGGGGGGCCGGTAGATACGCAGTATTTT. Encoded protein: CACTSGGPVDTQYF.

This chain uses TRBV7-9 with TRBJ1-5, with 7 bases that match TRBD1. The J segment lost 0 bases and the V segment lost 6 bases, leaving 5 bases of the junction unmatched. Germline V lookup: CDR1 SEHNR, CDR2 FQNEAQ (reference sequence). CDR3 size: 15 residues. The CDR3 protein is CASSAGTDSNQPQHF. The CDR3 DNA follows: TGTGCCAGCAGTGCCGGGACAGATAGCAATCAGCCCCAGCATTTT.

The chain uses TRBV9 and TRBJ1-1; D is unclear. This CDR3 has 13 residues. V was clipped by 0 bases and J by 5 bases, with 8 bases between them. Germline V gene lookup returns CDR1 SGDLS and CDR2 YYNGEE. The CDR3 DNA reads TGTGCCAGCAGCGTAGATGCGGGGACTGAAGCTTTCTTT. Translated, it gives CASSVDAGTEAFF.

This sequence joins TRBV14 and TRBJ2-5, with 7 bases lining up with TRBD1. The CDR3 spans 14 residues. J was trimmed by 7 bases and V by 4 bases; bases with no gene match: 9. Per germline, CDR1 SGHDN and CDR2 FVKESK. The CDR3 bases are TGTGCCAGCAGCCTCCAGAGGGGGCTCGGGACCCAGTACTTC. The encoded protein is CASSLQRGLGTQYF.

CDR3 protein: CASSLDGYTEAFF. The DNA for the CDR3 is TGTGCCAGCAGTTTGGACGGCTACACTGAAGCTTTCTTT. The rearrangement links TRBV12-3 or TRBV12-4 to TRBJ1-1, with D unresolved. The CDR3 consists of 13 residues. Trimming cost V 3 bases and J 3 bases, with 8 bases left between them.

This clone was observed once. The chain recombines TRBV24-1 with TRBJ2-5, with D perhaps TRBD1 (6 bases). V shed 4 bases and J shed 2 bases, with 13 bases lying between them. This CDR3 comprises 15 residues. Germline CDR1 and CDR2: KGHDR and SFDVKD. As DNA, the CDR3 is TGTGCCACCAGTGAATCCGACAGGTTACAAGAGACCCAGTACTTC. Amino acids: CATSESDRLQETQYF.

The CDR3 is CASSLGLDISYNEQFF. CDR3 in DNA: TGTGCCAGCAGCTTAGGTTTAGATATTTCCTACAATGAGCAGTTCTTC. The V call is TRBV11-2, the J call TRBJ2-1; unclear D gene. Germline V gene lookup returns CDR1 SGHAT and CDR2 FQNNGV. V shed 1 base and J shed 1 base, with 11 bases lying between them. This CDR3 contains 16 residues.